This entry features one T cell receptor (beta chain) sequence. V dropped 4 bases and J dropped 10 bases, with 16 bases sitting between them. CDR1 is LGHDT, CDR2 YNNKEL, per germline (reference sequence). The CDR3 is made up of 13 amino acids. The record originates from a study of blood T cell repertoires in COVID-19. Sequencing used immunoSEQ multiplex PCR; TCRdb keeps in-frame clones, though not all of them. Of some 56,000 clones detected, about 82% appear once; the ten largest clones hold approximately 25%. The gene calls are TRBV3-1 (or the pseudogene TRBV3-2) and TRBJ1-1; TRBD1 might be the D (5 bases). Sequenced sample: peripheral blood. This clonotype was sampled from a woman older than 75 with acute or convalescent COVID-19. The CDR3 loop reads CASSLGAQGRAFF. The CDR3 DNA reads as TGTGCCAGCAGCCTTGGGGCTCAGGGTCGAGCTTTCTTT.